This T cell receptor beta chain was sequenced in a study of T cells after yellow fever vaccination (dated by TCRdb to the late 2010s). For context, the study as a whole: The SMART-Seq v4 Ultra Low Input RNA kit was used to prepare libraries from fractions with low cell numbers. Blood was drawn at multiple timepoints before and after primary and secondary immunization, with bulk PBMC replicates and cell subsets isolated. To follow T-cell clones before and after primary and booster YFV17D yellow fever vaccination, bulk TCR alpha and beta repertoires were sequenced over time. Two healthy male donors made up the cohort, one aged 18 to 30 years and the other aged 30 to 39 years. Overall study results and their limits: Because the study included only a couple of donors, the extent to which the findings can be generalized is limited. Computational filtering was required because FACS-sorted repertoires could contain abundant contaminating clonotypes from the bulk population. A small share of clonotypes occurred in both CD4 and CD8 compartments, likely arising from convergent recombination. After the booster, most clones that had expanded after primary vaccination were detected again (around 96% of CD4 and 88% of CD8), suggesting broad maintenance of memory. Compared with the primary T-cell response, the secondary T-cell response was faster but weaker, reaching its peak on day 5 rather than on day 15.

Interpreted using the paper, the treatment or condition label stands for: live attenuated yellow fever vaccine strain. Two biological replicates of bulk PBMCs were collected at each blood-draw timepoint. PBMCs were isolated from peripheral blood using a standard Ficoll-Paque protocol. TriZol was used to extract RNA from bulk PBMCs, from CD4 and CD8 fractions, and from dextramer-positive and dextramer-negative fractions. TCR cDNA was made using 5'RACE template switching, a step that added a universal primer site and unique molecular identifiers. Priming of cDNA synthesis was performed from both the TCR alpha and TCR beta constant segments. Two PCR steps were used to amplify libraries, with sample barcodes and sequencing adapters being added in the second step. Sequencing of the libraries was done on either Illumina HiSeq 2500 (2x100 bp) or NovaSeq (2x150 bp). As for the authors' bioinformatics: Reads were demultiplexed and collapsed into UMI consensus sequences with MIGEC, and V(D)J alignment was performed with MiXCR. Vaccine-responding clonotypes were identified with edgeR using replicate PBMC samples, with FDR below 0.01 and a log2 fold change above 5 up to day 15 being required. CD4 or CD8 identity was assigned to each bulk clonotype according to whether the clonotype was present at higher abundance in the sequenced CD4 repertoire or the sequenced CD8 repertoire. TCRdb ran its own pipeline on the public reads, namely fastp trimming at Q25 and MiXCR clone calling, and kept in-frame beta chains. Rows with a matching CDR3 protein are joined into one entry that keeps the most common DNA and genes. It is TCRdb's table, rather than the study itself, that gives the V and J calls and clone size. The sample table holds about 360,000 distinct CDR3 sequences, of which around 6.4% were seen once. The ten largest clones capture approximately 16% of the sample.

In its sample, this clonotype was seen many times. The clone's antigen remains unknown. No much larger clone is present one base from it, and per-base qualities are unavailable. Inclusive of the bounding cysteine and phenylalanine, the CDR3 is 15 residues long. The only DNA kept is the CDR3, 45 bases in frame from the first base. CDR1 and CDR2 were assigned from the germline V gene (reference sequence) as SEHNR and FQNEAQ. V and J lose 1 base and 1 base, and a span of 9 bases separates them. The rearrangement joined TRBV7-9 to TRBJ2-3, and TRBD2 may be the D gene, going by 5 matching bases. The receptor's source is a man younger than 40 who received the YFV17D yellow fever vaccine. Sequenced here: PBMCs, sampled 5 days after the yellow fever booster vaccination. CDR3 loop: CASSLVRERTDTQYF. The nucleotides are TGTGCCAGCAGCTTAGTAAGGGAGCGCACAGATACGCAGTATTTT.